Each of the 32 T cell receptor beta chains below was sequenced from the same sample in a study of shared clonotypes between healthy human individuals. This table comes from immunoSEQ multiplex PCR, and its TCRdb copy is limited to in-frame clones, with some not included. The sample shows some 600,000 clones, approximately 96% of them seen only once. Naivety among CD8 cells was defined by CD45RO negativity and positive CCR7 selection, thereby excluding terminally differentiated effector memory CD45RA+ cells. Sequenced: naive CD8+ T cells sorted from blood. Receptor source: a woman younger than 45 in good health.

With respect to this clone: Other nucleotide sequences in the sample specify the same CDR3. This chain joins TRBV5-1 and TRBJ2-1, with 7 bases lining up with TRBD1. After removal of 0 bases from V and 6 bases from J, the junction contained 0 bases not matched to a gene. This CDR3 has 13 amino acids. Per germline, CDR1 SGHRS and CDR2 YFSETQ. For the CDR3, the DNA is TGCGCCAGCAGCTTGGGACAGGGCAATGAGCAGTTCTTC. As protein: CASSLGQGNEQFF.

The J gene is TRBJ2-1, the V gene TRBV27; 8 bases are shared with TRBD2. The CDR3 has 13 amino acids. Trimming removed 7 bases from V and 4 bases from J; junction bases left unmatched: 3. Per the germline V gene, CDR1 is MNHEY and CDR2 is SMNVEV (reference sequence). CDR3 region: CASTQRGYNEQFF. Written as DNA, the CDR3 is TGTGCCAGCACCCAGCGGGGGTACAATGAGCAGTTCTTC.

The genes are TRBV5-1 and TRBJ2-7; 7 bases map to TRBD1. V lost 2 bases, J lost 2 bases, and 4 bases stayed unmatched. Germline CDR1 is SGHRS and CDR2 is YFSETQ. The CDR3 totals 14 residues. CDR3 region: CASSLTTGTYEQYF. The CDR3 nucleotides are TGCGCCAGCAGCTTAACGACAGGGACCTACGAGCAGTACTTC. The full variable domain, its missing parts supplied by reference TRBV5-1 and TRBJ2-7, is KAGVTQTPRYLIKTRGQQVTLSCSPISGHRSVSWYQQTPGQGLQFLFEYFSETQRNKGNFPGRFSGRQFSNSRSEMNVSTLELGDSALYLCASSLTTGTYEQYFGPGTRLTVT.

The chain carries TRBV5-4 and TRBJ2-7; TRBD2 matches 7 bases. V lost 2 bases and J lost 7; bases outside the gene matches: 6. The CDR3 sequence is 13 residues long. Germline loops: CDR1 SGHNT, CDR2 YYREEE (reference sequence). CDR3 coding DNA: TGTGCCAGCAGCTTTGGGACTACTGGGGAGCAGTACTTC. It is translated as CASSFGTTGEQYF.

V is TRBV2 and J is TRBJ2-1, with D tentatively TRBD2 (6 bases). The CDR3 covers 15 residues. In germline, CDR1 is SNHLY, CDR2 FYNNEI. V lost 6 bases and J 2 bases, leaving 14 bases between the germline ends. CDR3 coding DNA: TGTGCCAGCAGCCTAGGAACTAGCCCCTACAATGAGCAGTTCTTC. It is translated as CASSLGTSPYNEQFF. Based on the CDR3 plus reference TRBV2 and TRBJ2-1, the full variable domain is EPEVTQTPSHQVTQMGQEVILRCVPISNHLYFYWYRQILGQKVEFLVSFYNNEISEKSEIFDDQFSVERPDGSNFTLKIRSTKLEDSAMYFCASSLGTSPYNEQFFGPGTRLTVL.

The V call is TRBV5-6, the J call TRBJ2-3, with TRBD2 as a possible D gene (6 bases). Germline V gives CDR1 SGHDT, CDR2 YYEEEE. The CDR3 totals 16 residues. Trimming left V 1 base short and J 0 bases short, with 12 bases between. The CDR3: CASSLLMAGSTDTQYF. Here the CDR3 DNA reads TGTGCCAGCAGCTTGTTGATGGCGGGGAGCACAGATACGCAGTATTTT.

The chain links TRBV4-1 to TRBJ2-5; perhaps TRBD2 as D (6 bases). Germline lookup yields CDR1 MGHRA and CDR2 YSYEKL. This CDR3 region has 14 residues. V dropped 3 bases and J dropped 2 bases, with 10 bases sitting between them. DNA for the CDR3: TGCGCCAGCAGCCAGGGAGGTACTCAAGAGACCCAGTACTTC. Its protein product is CASSQGGTQETQYF.

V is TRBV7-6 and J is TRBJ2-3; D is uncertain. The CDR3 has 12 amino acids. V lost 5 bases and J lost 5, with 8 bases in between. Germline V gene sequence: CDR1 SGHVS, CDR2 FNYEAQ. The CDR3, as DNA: TGTGCCAGCAGCGAACTTGGAGATACGCAGTATTTT. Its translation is CASSELGDTQYF. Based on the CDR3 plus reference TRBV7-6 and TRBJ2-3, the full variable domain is GAGVSQSPRYKVTKRGQDVALRCDPISGHVSLYWYRQALGQGPEFLTYFNYEAQQDKSGLPNDRFSAERPEGSISTLTIQRTEQRDSAMYRCASSELGDTQYFGPGTRLTVL.

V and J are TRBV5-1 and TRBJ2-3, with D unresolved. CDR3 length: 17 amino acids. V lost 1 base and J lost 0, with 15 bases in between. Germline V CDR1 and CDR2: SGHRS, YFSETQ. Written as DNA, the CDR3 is TGCGCCAGCAGCTTGTTATCCGACATTAGAAGCACAGATACGCAGTATTTT. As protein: CASSLLSDIRSTDTQYF.

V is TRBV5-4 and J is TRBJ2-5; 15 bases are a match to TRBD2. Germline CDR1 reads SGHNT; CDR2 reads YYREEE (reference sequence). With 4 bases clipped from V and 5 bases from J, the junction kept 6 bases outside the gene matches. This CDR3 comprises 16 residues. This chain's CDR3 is CASSARTSGRGETQYF. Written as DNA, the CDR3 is TGTGCCAGCAGCGCCAGGACTAGCGGGAGGGGTGAGACCCAGTACTTC.

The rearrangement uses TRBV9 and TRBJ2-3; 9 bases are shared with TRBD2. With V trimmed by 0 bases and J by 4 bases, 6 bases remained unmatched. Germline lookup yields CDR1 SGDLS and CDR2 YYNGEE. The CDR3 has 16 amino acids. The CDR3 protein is CASSVEGSGRSDTQYF. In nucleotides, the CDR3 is TGTGCCAGCAGCGTAGAAGGTAGCGGGAGATCAGATACGCAGTATTTT.

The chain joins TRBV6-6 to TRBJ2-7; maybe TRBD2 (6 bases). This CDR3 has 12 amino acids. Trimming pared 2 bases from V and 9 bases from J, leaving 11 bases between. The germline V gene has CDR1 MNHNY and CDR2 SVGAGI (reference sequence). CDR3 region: CASSYPGDGQYF. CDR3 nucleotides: TGTGCCAGCAGTTACCCGGGGGATGGGCAGTACTTC.

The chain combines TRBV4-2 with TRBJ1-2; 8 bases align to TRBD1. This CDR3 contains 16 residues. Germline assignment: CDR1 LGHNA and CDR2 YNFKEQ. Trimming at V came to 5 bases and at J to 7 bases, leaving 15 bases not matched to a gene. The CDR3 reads CASSLAPRQGLSGYTF. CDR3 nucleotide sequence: TGTGCCAGCAGCTTGGCCCCGAGACAGGGGCTCAGTGGCTACACCTTC.

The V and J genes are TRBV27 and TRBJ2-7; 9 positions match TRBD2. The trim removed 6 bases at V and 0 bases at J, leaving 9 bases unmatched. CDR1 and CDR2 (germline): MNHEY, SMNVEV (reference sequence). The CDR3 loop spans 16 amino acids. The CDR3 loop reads CASRFLTSGSSYEQYF. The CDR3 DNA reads TGTGCCAGCAGATTTCTGACTAGCGGATCCTCCTACGAGCAGTACTTC.

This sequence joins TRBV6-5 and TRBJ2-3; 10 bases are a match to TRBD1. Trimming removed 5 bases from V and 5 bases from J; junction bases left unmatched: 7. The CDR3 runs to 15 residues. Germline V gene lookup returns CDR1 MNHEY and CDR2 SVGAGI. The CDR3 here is CASSAGTGARDTQYF. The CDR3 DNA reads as TGTGCCAGCAGTGCCGGGACAGGGGCACGAGATACGCAGTATTTT.

The CDR3 nucleotides are TGTGCCAGCAGTGAGGGACTAGCGGGGCCTTCACGCTACAATGAGCAGTTCTTC. This encodes CASSEGLAGPSRYNEQFF. The genes are TRBV6-4 and TRBJ2-1; 13 bases are shared with TRBD2. Germline CDR1 is MRHNA and CDR2 is SNTAGT. The J segment lost 3 bases and the V segment lost 3 bases, leaving 8 bases of the junction unmatched. This CDR3 spans 18 amino acids.

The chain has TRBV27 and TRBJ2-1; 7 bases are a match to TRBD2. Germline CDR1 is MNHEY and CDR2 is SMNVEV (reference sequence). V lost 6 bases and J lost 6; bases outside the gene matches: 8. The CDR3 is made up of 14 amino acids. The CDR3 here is CASRITGTINEQFF. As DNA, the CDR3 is TGTGCCAGCAGAATTACCGGGACTATCAATGAGCAGTTCTTC.

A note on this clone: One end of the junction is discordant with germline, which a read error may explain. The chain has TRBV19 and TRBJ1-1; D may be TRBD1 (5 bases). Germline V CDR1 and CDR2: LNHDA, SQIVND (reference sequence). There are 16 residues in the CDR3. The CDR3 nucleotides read TGTGCCAGCAGTATTGACGGGGGGACCTTGAACACTGAAGCTTTCTTT. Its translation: CASSIDGGTLNTEAFF.

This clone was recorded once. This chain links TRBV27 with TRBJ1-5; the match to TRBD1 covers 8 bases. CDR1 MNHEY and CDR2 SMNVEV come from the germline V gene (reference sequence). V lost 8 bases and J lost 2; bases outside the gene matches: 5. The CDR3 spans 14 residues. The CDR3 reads CASRQGTGNQPQHF. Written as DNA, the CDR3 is TGTGCCAGCCGACAGGGGACTGGCAATCAGCCCCAGCATTTT.

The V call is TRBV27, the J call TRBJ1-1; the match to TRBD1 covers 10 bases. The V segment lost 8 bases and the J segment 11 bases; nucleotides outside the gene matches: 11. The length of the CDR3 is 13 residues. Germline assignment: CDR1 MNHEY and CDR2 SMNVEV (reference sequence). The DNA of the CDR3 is TGTGCCAGCTCACGGGGACAGGGGCTGGCGGCTTTCTTT. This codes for CASSRGQGLAAFF.

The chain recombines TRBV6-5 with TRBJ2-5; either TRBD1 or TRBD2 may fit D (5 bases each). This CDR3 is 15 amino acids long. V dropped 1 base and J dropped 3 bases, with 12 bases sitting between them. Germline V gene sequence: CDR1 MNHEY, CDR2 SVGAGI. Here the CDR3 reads CASSYFFGAKETQYF. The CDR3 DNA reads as TGTGCCAGCAGTTACTTCTTCGGGGCAAAAGAGACCCAGTACTTC.

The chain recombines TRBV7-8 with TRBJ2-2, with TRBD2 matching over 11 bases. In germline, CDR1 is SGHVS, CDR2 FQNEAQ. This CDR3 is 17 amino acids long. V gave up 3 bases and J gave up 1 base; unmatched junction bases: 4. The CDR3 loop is CASSFPLAGGNTGELFF. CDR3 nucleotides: TGTGCCAGCAGCTTCCCCCTAGCGGGAGGGAACACCGGGGAGCTGTTTTTT.

The CDR3 loop is CASSQQTSASYNEQFF. In DNA form, the CDR3 reads TGTGCCAGCAGCCAACAAACTAGCGCCTCCTACAATGAGCAGTTCTTC. V usage is TRBV7-8 and J usage is TRBJ2-1; 7 bases are shared with TRBD2. This CDR3 comprises 16 residues. The junction had 7 bases not matched to a gene; V was cut back by 5 bases and J by 0 bases. Germline CDR1 is SGHVS and CDR2 is FQNEAQ.

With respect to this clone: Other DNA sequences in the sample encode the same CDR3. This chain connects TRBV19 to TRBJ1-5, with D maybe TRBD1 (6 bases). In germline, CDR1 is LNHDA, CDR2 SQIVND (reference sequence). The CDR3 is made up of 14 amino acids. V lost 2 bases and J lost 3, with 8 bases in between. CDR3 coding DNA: TGTGCCAGTAGTATACGGGACACCAATCAGCCCCAGCATTTT. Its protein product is CASSIRDTNQPQHF. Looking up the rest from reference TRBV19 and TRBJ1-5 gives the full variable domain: DGGITQSPKYLFRKEGQNVTLSCEQNLNHDAMYWYRQDPGQGLRLIYYSQIVNDFQKGDIAEGYSVSREKKESFPLTVTSAQKNPTAFYLCASSIRDTNQPQHFGDGTRLSIL.

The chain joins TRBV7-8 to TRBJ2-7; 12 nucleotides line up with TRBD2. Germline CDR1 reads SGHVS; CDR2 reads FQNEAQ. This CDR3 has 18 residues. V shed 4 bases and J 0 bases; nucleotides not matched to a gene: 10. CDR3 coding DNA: TGTGCCAGCAGCTCCACACCCACTAGCGGGGGGTTCTCCTACGAGCAGTACTTC. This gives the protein CASSSTPTSGGFSYEQYF.

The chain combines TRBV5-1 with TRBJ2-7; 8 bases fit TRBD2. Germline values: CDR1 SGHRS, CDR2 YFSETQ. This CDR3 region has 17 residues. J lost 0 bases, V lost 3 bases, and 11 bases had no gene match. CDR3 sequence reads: CASSSDPLAGRSYEQYF. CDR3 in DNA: TGCGCCAGCAGCTCGGACCCGTTAGCGGGGCGCTCCTACGAGCAGTACTTC.

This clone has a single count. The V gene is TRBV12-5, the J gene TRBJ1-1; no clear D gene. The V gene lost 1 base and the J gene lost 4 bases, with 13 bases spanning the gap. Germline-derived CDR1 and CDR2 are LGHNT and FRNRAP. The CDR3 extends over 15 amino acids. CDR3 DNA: TGTGCTAGTGGTTTGGGAGGTCGGGTGGGCACTGAAGCTTTCTTT. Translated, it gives CASGLGGRVGTEAFF. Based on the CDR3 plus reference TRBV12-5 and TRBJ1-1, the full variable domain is DARVTQTPRHKVTEMGQEVTMRCQPILGHNTVFWYRQTMMQGLELLAYFRNRAPLDDSGMPKDRFSAEMPDATLATLKIQPSEPRDSAVYFCASGLGGRVGTEAFFGQGTRLTVV.

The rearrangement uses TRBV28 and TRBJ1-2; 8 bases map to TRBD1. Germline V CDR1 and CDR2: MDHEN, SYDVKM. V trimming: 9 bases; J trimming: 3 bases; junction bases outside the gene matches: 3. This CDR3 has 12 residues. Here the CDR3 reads CASTQGDYGYTF. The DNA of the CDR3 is TGTGCCAGTACACAGGGGGACTATGGCTACACCTTC.

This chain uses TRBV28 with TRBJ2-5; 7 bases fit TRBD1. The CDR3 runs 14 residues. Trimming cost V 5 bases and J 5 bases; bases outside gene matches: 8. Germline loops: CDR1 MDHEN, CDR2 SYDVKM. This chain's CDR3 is CASSETGAAETQYF. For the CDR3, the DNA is TGTGCCAGCAGTGAAACAGGGGCCGCGGAGACCCAGTACTTC.

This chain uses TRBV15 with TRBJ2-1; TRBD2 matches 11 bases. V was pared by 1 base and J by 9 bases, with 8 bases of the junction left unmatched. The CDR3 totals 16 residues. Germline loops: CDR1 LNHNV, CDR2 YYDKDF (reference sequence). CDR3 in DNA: TGTGCCACCAGCAGAGGGGCTAGCGGGAGGTCGCTTGAGCAGTTCTTC. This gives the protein CATSRGASGRSLEQFF. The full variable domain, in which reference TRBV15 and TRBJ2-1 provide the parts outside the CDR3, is DAMVIQNPRYQVTQFGKPVTLSCSQTLNHNVMYWYQQKSSQAPKLLFHYYDKDFNNEADTPDNFQSRRPNTSFCFLDIRSPGLGDTAMYLCATSRGASGRSLEQFFGPGTRLTVL.

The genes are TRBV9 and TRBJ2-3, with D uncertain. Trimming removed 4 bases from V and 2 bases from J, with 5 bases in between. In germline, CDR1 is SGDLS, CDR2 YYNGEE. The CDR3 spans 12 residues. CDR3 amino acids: CASSPHTDTQYF. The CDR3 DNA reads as TGTGCCAGCAGCCCACACACAGATACGCAGTATTTT.

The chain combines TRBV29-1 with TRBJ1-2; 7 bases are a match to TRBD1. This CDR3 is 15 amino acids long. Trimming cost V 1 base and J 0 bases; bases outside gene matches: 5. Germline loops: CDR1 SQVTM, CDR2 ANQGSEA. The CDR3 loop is CSVEVETGSNYGYTF. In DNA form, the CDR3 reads TGCAGCGTTGAAGTTGAGACAGGGTCTAACTATGGCTACACCTTC. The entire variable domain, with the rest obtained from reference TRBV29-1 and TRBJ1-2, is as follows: SAVISQKPSRDICQRGTSLTIQCQVDSQVTMMFWYRQQPGQSLTLIATANQGSEATYESGFVIDKFPISRPNLTFSTLTVSNMSPEDSSIYLCSVEVETGSNYGYTFGSGTRLTVV.